This TCR beta chain was identified in a study of sequential checkpoint blockade in melanoma. Treatment denoted: randomized to nivolumab then ipilimumab (arm A) or the reverse (arm B). From thawed PBMCs, live CD3+CD8+ cells negative for CD19 and CD56 were sorted. CDR1 SGHRS and CDR2 YFSETQ come from the germline V gene. The CDR3 is 15 amino acids. Between the trimmed V and J ends, which lost 0 bases and 3 bases, there was a span of 11 bases. TCRdb's copy holds only in-frame clones and misses some; the assay was immunoSEQ multiplex PCR. The sample has roughly 12,000 clones; roughly 76% are singletons. The chain links TRBV5-1 to TRBJ2-3; maybe TRBD1 (5 bases). This sequence was found in a human donor with melanoma. Sequences were derived from CD8+ T cells sorted from blood (inferred from file names), sampled from a patient given nivolumab and ipilimumab in sequence. This CDR3 reads CASSLEVGRTDTQYF. CDR3 nucleotide sequence: TGCGCCAGCAGCTTGGAGGTGGGGCGGACAGATACGCAGTATTTT.